The 9 T cell receptor beta chains presented below share a single source sample, sequenced in a study of T cell responses to AZD1222 COVID-19 vaccine (dated by TCRdb to the early 2020s). The time point label here, explained by the study, means: baseline before first vaccination. Library preparation employed the immunoSEQ multiplex PCR assay. TCRdb provides this immuneACCESS table in a form limited to in-frame rearrangements. Some clones are lacking; in checked studies, under half of them reflect an unresolved V gene, and why the rest are absent is not known. Recorded for this sample are about 120,000 clones; roughly 90% of them occurred a single time. The top ten constitute 7.5% of the sample. Sample: peripheral blood, taken on day 0 of AZD1222 vaccination. The receptors derive from an adult in good health.

The V gene is TRBV3-1 (or the pseudogene TRBV3-2), the J gene TRBJ2-7, with TRBD2 matching 12 bases. The J segment lost 3 bases and the V segment lost 1 base, leaving 7 bases of the junction unmatched. The CDR3 runs 17 residues. The germline gives CDR1 LGHDT, CDR2 YNNKEL (reference sequence). The CDR3 DNA sequence: TGTGCCAGCAGCCAAGGACTAGCGGGAGTTATGGGCTACGAGCAGTACTTC. Residues: CASSQGLAGVMGYEQYF.

Here the CDR3 reads CASSSIAGGAPYEQYF. Written as DNA, the CDR3 is TGTGCCAGCAGTTCGATAGCGGGAGGTGCCCCCTACGAGCAGTACTTC. The rearrangement joins TRBV28 to TRBJ2-7; 10 nucleotides match TRBD2. Germline assignment: CDR1 MDHEN and CDR2 SYDVKM. With V trimmed by 4 bases and J by 2 bases, 8 bases remained unmatched. The CDR3 is made up of 16 amino acids. Full variable domain (missing parts from reference TRBV28 and TRBJ2-7): DVKVTQSSRYLVKRTGEKVFLECVQDMDHENMFWYRQDPGLGLRLIYFSYDVKMKEKGDIPEGYSVSREKKERFSLILESASTNQTSMYLCASSSIAGGAPYEQYFGPGTRLTVT.

V and J are TRBV9 and TRBJ1-4; D is possibly TRBD1 (5 bases). The V and J ends lost 0 bases and 8 bases respectively, with 5 bases between them. Germline CDR1 is SGDLS and CDR2 is YYNGEE. This CDR3 comprises 12 residues. The CDR3 loop reads CASSVEGEKLFF. The CDR3 region has the DNA TGTGCCAGCAGCGTAGAGGGGGAAAAACTGTTTTTT.

This clone was seen a few times. J is TRBJ1-1 and V is TRBV10-3; 7 bases fit TRBD1. The CDR3 totals 14 residues. Germline values: CDR1 ENHRY, CDR2 SYGVKD. V gave up 4 bases and J gave up 3 bases; unmatched junction bases: 5. The CDR3 is CAISAAGGYTEAFF. CDR3 nucleotide sequence: TGTGCCATCAGTGCCGCAGGGGGGTACACTGAAGCTTTCTTT.

This chain joins TRBV19 and TRBJ1-4, with a weak D call TRBD1 (5 bases). Germline V lookup: CDR1 LNHDA, CDR2 SQIVND (reference sequence). V was shortened by 3 bases and J by 5 bases, with 10 bases between the two germline ends. This CDR3 region has 14 residues. The CDR3 DNA reads as TGTGCCAGTAGTATCAGGGACGGGAATGAAAAACTGTTTTTT. Amino acid sequence: CASSIRDGNEKLFF.

The chain couples TRBV5-4 to TRBJ2-1; 8 nucleotides match TRBD2. The CDR3 is made up of 15 amino acids. J gave up 8 bases and V 1 base, and 8 bases lay outside the gene matches. CDR1 and CDR2 (germline): SGHNT, YYREEE (reference sequence). The CDR3 region is CASSLNLAGVDEQFF. The DNA for the CDR3 is TGTGCCAGCAGCTTGAATCTAGCGGGCGTGGATGAGCAGTTCTTC. Variable domain in full (rest from reference TRBV5-4 and TRBJ2-1): ETGVTQSPTHLIKTRGQQVTLRCSSQSGHNTVSWYQQALGQGPQFIFQYYREEENGRGNFPPRFSGLQFPNYSSELNVNALELDDSALYLCASSLNLAGVDEQFFGPGTRLTVL.

This rearrangement joins TRBV6-6 to TRBJ2-7; D perhaps matches TRBD2 (5 bases). The V gene lost 6 bases and the J gene lost 2 bases, with 8 bases spanning the gap. The CDR3 spans 12 residues. Per the germline V gene, CDR1 is MNHNY and CDR2 is SVGAGI (reference sequence). In nucleotides, the CDR3 is TGTGCCAGCAGCCCGAGGGCCTACGAGCAGTACTTC. Amino acid sequence: CASSPRAYEQYF.

V usage is TRBV25-1 and J usage is TRBJ1-2; TRBD1 might be the D (5 bases). CDR1 and CDR2 (germline): MGHDK, SYGVNS. V was cut by 3 bases and J by 8 bases, with 19 bases left in between. There are 15 residues in the CDR3. The CDR3 sequence is CASSDRLTGGLGYTF. The CDR3 region has the DNA TGTGCCAGCAGTGACCGACTTACAGGAGGTTTAGGCTACACCTTC.

This clone was counted a single time. The V gene is TRBV6-2 or TRBV6-3, the J gene TRBJ1-2; D gene ambiguous. CDR1 is MNHEY, CDR2 SVGEGT, per germline. This CDR3 has 13 residues. Trimming left V 6 bases short and J 4 bases short, with 12 bases between. The CDR3 DNA is TGTGCCAGCAGCCCCTATCCCCCCTATGGCTACACCTTC. Amino acids: CASSPYPPYGYTF.